A single sample is the source of the 28 T cell receptor beta chains below, sequenced in a study of shared clonotypes between healthy human individuals. The table came from immunoSEQ multiplex PCR; TCRdb's copy has only in-frame clones and leaves some out. The data hold around 700,000 clones, with 55% to 75% observed a single time. Specimen: memory CD4+ T cells sorted from blood. Described subset: CD45RA-negative fraction. The receptor set was obtained from a woman aged 25-40 years in good health.

The chain couples TRBV18 to TRBJ2-7, with D tentatively TRBD1 (5 bases). This CDR3 is built from 14 residues. V lost 4 bases to trimming and J lost 2 bases, with 12 bases between them. CDR1 and CDR2 (germline): KGHSH, LQKENI. The CDR3 protein is CASSLQTDAYEQYF. CDR3 coding DNA: TGTGCCAGCTCACTTCAGACAGACGCCTACGAGCAGTACTTC.

This chain connects TRBV7-9 to TRBJ2-7; TRBD1 or TRBD2 may be the D gene (6 bases each). In germline, CDR1 is SEHNR, CDR2 FQNEAQ (reference sequence). The V and J ends lost 5 bases and 4 bases respectively, with 21 bases between them. CDR3 length: 16 residues. CDR3 coding DNA: TGTGCCAGCAGCGCCGGGATGGGGGGCCGGATATACGAGCAGTACTTC. Protein product: CASSAGMGGRIYEQYF.

This chain links TRBV10-3 with TRBJ2-7; 8 bases map to TRBD1. V lost 5 bases to trimming and J lost 1 base; unmatched junction nucleotides: 4. Germline assignment: CDR1 ENHRY and CDR2 SYGVKD. CDR3 length: 14 residues. The CDR3 spells CAISSGQGSYEQYF. The CDR3 DNA reads as TGTGCCATCAGTTCCGGACAGGGTTCCTACGAGCAGTACTTC.

J is TRBJ1-5 and V is TRBV9, with D possibly TRBD1 on 5 matching bases. Germline loops: CDR1 SGDLS, CDR2 YYNGEE. This CDR3 is built from 14 residues. Trimming removed 3 bases at V and 4 bases at J, with 11 bases between. The CDR3 spells CASSAPGRNQPQHF. Written as DNA, the CDR3 is TGTGCCAGCAGCGCTCCGGGACGGAATCAGCCCCAGCATTTT. Variable domain in full (rest from reference TRBV9 and TRBJ1-5): DSGVTQTPKHLITATGQRVTLRCSPRSGDLSVYWYQQSLDQGLQFLIQYYNGEERAKGNILERFSAQQFPDLHSELNLSSLELGDSALYFCASSAPGRNQPQHFGDGTRLSIL.

The V gene is TRBV9, the J gene TRBJ1-3, with 11 bases fitting TRBD1. Germline loops: CDR1 SGDLS, CDR2 YYNGEE. This CDR3 is 18 amino acids long. Germline trimming cut 3 bases from V and 0 bases from J; bases unmatched to any gene: 8. The CDR3 loop is CASSERTGGTFSGNTIYF. CDR3 DNA sequence: TGTGCCAGCAGCGAGAGGACAGGGGGCACTTTCTCTGGAAACACCATATATTTT.

The V call is TRBV5-1, the J call TRBJ2-3, with 8 positions matching TRBD2. CDR1 SGHRS and CDR2 YFSETQ come from the germline V gene. This CDR3 is built from 18 residues. V shed 0 bases, J shed 2 bases, and the junction held 11 bases outside the gene matches. The CDR3 DNA is TGCGCCAGCAGCTTGGTGGCGCCCTCGGGGGGGCACACAGATACGCAGTATTTT. The encoded protein is CASSLVAPSGGHTDTQYF.

The chain combines TRBV9 with TRBJ2-1; perhaps TRBD1 as D (6 bases). Germline values: CDR1 SGDLS, CDR2 YYNGEE. V was clipped by 0 bases and J by 5 bases, with 15 bases between them. CDR3 length: 16 residues. The CDR3 loop is CASSVVLGGPDNEQFF. The CDR3 DNA follows: TGTGCCAGCAGCGTAGTATTAGGGGGACCTGACAATGAGCAGTTCTTC.

This clone came up once. The V and J genes are TRBV7-2 and TRBJ2-5; D ambiguous. Germline values: CDR1 SGHTA, CDR2 FQGNSA. V lost 6 bases and J lost 4, with 18 bases in between. The CDR3 is 15 amino acids. CDR3: CASSPNALTGETQYF. CDR3 in DNA: TGTGCCAGCAGTCCTAACGCATTAACCGGAGAGACCCAGTACTTC.

V gene TRBV18 combines with J gene TRBJ2-7; either TRBD1 or TRBD2 may fit D (5 bases each). CDR3 length: 15 residues. V dropped 3 bases and J dropped 0 bases, with 12 bases sitting between them. Per the germline V gene, CDR1 is KGHSH and CDR2 is LQKENI. In nucleotides, the CDR3 is TGTGCCAGCTCACCTTTGGGGGTTAGCTCCTACGAGCAGTACTTC. This codes for CASSPLGVSSYEQYF.

The CDR3 bases are TGTGCCAGCAGTCTATACATCGGACATATGGAGACCCAGTACTTC. Its protein is CASSLYIGHMETQYF. V usage is TRBV7-9 and J usage is TRBJ2-5; D may be TRBD1 (5 bases). With 6 bases removed from V and 5 bases from J, the gap between germline ends came to 19 bases. The germline V gene has CDR1 SEHNR and CDR2 FQNEAQ (reference sequence). The CDR3 sequence is 15 residues long. Full variable domain (missing parts from reference TRBV7-9 and TRBJ2-5): DTGVSQNPRHKITKRGQNVTFRCDPISEHNRLYWYRQTLGQGPEFLTYFQNEAQLEKSRLLSDRFSAERPKGSFSTLEIQRTEQGDSAMYLCASSLYIGHMETQYFGPGTRLLVL.

V usage is TRBV7-9 and J usage is TRBJ1-4, with no clear D. The germline gives CDR1 SEHNR, CDR2 FQNEAQ (reference sequence). This CDR3 is built from 15 residues. Trimming removed 5 bases at V and 1 base at J, with 11 bases between. The DNA of the CDR3 is TGTGCCAGCAGCCGGAACTTGGGAACTAATGAAAAACTGTTTTTT. This gives the protein CASSRNLGTNEKLFF.

This clone showed up many times. The chain carries TRBV29-1 and TRBJ1-1; no clear D gene. The germline gives CDR1 SQVTM, CDR2 ANQGSEA. The CDR3 length is 12 residues. V was shortened by 7 bases and J by 8 bases, with 17 bases between the two germline ends. CDR3 nucleotides: TGCAGCGCCTCCCCTGAACAACGGGAAGCTTTCTTT. Amino acid sequence: CSASPEQREAFF. Looking up the rest from reference TRBV29-1 and TRBJ1-1 gives the full variable domain: SAVISQKPSRDICQRGTSLTIQCQVDSQVTMMFWYRQQPGQSLTLIATANQGSEATYESGFVIDKFPISRPNLTFSTLTVSNMSPEDSSIYLCSASPEQREAFFGQGTRLTVV.

CDR3 residues: CASSPDGGLDYGYTF. The CDR3 DNA reads as TGTGCCAGCAGCCCCGATGGGGGGCTGGACTATGGCTACACCTTC. The rearrangement links TRBV6-5 to TRBJ1-2; perhaps TRBD1 as D (6 bases). This CDR3 spans 15 amino acids. Germline loops: CDR1 MNHEY, CDR2 SVGAGI. V lost 6 bases and J lost 3, with 17 bases in between.

This clone appeared a few times. The rearrangement uses TRBV19 and TRBJ1-5; weak D call: TRBD1 (5 bases). Per germline, CDR1 LNHDA and CDR2 SQIVND (reference sequence). The CDR3 extends over 15 amino acids. V shed 6 bases and J shed 4 bases, with 16 bases lying between them. In DNA form, the CDR3 reads TGTGCCAGTAGCCCTATACCGGGGGAGAATCAGCCCCAGCATTTT. Its protein is CASSPIPGENQPQHF.

The chain couples TRBV11-1 to TRBJ1-1; D is perhaps TRBD1 (5 bases). The V gene lost 4 bases and the J gene lost 10 bases, with 19 bases spanning the gap. Germline-derived CDR1 and CDR2 are SGHAT and FQDESV (reference sequence). The CDR3 has 14 residues. The CDR3 sequence: CASSSQIVQGGAFF. For the CDR3, the DNA is TGTGCCAGCAGCTCCCAGATCGTCCAGGGAGGAGCTTTCTTT.

This clone was seen a few times. The chain has TRBV7-9 and TRBJ2-3; TRBD1 aligns across 7 bases. Germline CDR1 reads SEHNR; CDR2 reads FQNEAQ (reference sequence). This CDR3 contains 14 residues. V shed 7 bases, J shed 2 bases, and the junction held 6 bases outside the gene matches. CDR3 in DNA: TGTGCCAGCAAAGGGGGCTACCTCACAGATACGCAGTATTTT. Protein: CASKGGYLTDTQYF.

The rearrangement uses TRBV6-1 and TRBJ2-7, with 9 bases lining up with TRBD2. Germline V CDR1 and CDR2: MNHNS, SASEGT. V shed 1 base and J 3 bases; nucleotides not matched to a gene: 7. CDR3 length equals 16 residues. The CDR3 loop is CASSEERLAGVYEQYF. The CDR3 DNA reads as TGTGCCAGCAGTGAAGAGAGGTTAGCGGGAGTCTACGAGCAGTACTTC.

V and J are TRBV7-9 and TRBJ2-7; tentatively, D is TRBD2 (6 bases). The length of the CDR3 is 12 residues. Trimming removed 5 bases from V and 5 bases from J, with 10 bases in between. Germline V gene data show CDR1 as SEHNR and CDR2 as FQNEAQ (reference sequence). In DNA form, the CDR3 reads TGTGCCAGCAGCCCCGGGAGCAACGAGCAGTACTTC. Amino acids: CASSPGSNEQYF.

CDR3 DNA: TGTGCCAGTACGAGAAGCGGGGGGATCTCCTACAATGAGCAGTTCTTC. It encodes CASTRSGGISYNEQFF. This chain connects TRBV19 to TRBJ2-1, with TRBD2 identical over 9 bases. CDR1 and CDR2 from the germline V gene are LNHDA and SQIVND (reference sequence). J gave up 0 bases and V 7 bases, and 7 bases lay outside the gene matches. The CDR3 is 16 residues long.

V usage is TRBV27 and J usage is TRBJ2-4; D may be TRBD1 (5 bases). V was shortened by 7 bases and J by 1 base, with 14 bases between the two germline ends. The CDR3 contains 15 residues. CDR1 and CDR2 (germline): MNHEY, SMNVEV (reference sequence). CDR3 residues: CASNPLGAAKNIQYF. The CDR3 nucleotides are TGTGCCAGCAACCCTTTAGGGGCGGCCAAAAACATTCAGTACTTC.

The chain couples TRBV28 to TRBJ1-5; possibly TRBD1 for D (6 bases). V dropped 11 bases and J dropped 7 bases, with 21 bases sitting between them. Looked up from germline, CDR1 is MDHEN and CDR2 is SYDVKM. The CDR3 totals 14 residues. The CDR3 region has the DNA TGTGCCGCGAGGGGGGTTCCGGTTTGGCAGCCCCAGCATTTT. This encodes CAARGVPVWQPQHF. Combining the CDR3 with reference TRBV28 and TRBJ1-5 gives the whole variable domain DVKVTQSSRYLVKRTGEKVFLECVQDMDHENMFWYRQDPGLGLRLIYFSYDVKMKEKGDIPEGYSVSREKKERFSLILESASTNQTSMYLCAARGVPVWQPQHFGDGTRLSIL.

The chain employs TRBV7-9 and TRBJ2-1; 7 positions match TRBD2. CDR3 length: 12 residues. The germline V gene encodes CDR1 SEHNR and CDR2 FQNEAQ (reference sequence). Unmatched junction bases numbered 3, after V lost 5 bases and J lost 8 bases. The CDR3 region is CASSISGHEQFF. CDR3 coding DNA: TGTGCCAGCAGCATTAGCGGGCATGAGCAGTTCTTC.

J is TRBJ1-3 and V is TRBV5-4; D possibly corresponds to TRBD1 (6 bases). CDR1 SGHNT and CDR2 YYREEE come from the germline V gene (reference sequence). The CDR3 sequence is 15 residues long. V lost 0 bases, J lost 0 bases, and 7 bases lay in between. Here the CDR3 reads CASSLGTASGNTIYF. CDR3 in DNA: TGTGCCAGCAGCTTGGGGACAGCCTCTGGAAACACCATATATTTT.

The rearrangement joins TRBV19 to TRBJ1-1, with 7 bases identical to TRBD1. CDR1 and CDR2 (germline): LNHDA, SQIVND (reference sequence). This CDR3 spans 13 amino acids. V was pared by 5 bases and J by 5 bases, with 5 bases of the junction left unmatched. For the CDR3, the DNA is TGTGCCAGTAGTCCCAGGGGGTGGACTGAAGCTTTCTTT. This gives the protein CASSPRGWTEAFF.

V usage is TRBV7-8 and J usage is TRBJ2-7; D may be TRBD2 (6 bases). Trimming shortened V by 1 base and J by 7 bases, and 17 bases separated the two germline ends. The length of the CDR3 is 15 residues. Per germline, CDR1 SGHVS and CDR2 FQNEAQ. The CDR3 nucleotides read TGTGCCAGCAGCTTAGGGCGGGGCAGGGTGGTTGAGCAGTACTTC. It encodes CASSLGRGRVVEQYF.

The chain links TRBV28 to TRBJ2-7; 10 bases are shared with TRBD1. The CDR3 has 13 amino acids. Germline-derived CDR1 and CDR2 are MDHEN and SYDVKM. CDR3 DNA sequence: TGTGGTGTAGGGGGGACAGGGGTGTACGAGCAGTACTTC. Translating gives CGVGGTGVYEQYF.

The gene calls are TRBV6-1 and TRBJ1-1; perhaps TRBD1 as D (6 bases). From germline, CDR1 is MNHNS and CDR2 SASEGT. Trimming removed 6 bases at V and 3 bases at J, with 14 bases between. This CDR3 has 14 amino acids. CDR3 nucleotide sequence: TGTGCCAGCAGCAGGACAGCGCGGGACACTGAAGCTTTCTTT. It codes for CASSRTARDTEAFF.

This chain connects TRBV4-1 to TRBJ2-5; 9 positions agree with TRBD1. The V segment lost 0 bases and the J segment 5 bases; nucleotides outside the gene matches: 7. Per the germline V gene, CDR1 is MGHRA and CDR2 is YSYEKL. The CDR3 runs 16 residues. CDR3 sequence: CASSQEGTGSVETQYF. DNA of the CDR3: TGCGCCAGCAGCCAAGAGGGGACAGGGAGCGTTGAGACCCAGTACTTC.